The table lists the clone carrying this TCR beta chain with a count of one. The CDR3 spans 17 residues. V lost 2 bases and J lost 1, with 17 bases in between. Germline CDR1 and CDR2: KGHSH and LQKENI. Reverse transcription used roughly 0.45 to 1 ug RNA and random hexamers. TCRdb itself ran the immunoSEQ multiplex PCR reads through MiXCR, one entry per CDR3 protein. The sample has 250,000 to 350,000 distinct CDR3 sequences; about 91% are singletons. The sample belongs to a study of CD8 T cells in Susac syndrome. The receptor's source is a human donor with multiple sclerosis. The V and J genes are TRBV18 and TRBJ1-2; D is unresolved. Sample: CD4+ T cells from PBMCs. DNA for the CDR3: TGTGCCAGCTCACCAGCGGCGGGTCCCTTCTTTAACTATGGCTACACCTTC. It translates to CASSPAAGPFFNYGYTF.